The present TCR beta chain was sequenced within a study of cytomegalovirus exposure and HLA in healthy donors. Overall study findings and caveats: The authors enumerated some 170 TCR beta chains as linked to cytomegalovirus. In vitro experiments confirmed that a few CMV-associated chains were specific for CMV antigens.

Worth noting for this clone: Its antigen remains unidentified.

The approximately 120-subject validation cohort, separate from the approximately 670-subject first cohort, included the donors. Clones were read by immunoSEQ multiplex PCR, and TCRdb kept only the in-frame ones, dropping some. The table shows tens of thousands of clones, with approximately 88% occurring only once. This receptor was obtained from a young woman in good health and CMV-seropositive. The specimen was PBMCs.

CDR3 nucleotide sequence: TGTGCCAGCAGTGAAGTCCTGGCAGGGGGCGCCTCTAATGAAAAACTGTTTTTT. Translated: CASSEVLAGGASNEKLFF. The V and J genes are TRBV6-1 and TRBJ1-4; TRBD1 matches at 8 bases. The CDR3 has 18 amino acids. Per the germline V gene, CDR1 is MNHNS and CDR2 is SASEGT. V trimming: 1 base; J trimming: 3 bases; junction bases outside the gene matches: 10.